This paragraph covers one T cell receptor (beta chain) sequence. The entry originates in a study of T cells expressing NK-cell markers. TCRdb reprocessed the 5' RACE reads, with one entry per CDR3 protein and no DNA. The sample spans about 160,000 distinct CDR3 sequences; the ten largest clones claim 20%. The CDR3 runs 15 residues. In germline, CDR1 is MGHRA, CDR2 YSYEKL. The origin of this receptor is a man aged 18 to 69 in good health. This rearrangement joins TRBV4-1 to TRBJ2-5; the TCRdb call, TRBD2, lacks DNA for checking. The sample taken for sequencing was blood T cells: a sorted CD56 or NKG2C T cell subset, CD4+ or CD8+ T cells, or bulk PBMC T cells (not recorded which). This CDR3 is CASSQPANGWETQYF.